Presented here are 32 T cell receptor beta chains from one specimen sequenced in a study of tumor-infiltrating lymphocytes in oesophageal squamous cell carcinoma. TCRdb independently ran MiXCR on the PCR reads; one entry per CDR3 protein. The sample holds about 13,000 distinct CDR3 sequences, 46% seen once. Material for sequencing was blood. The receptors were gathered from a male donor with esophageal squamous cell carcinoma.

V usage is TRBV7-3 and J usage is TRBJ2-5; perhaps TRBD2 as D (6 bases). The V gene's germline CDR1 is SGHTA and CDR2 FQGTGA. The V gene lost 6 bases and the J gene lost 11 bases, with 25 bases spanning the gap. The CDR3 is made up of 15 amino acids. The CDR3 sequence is CASSPSGVSYNEQYF. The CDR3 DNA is TGTGCCAGCAGTCCCTCGGGAGTATCCTACAATGAGCAGTACTTC. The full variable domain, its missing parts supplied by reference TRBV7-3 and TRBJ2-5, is GAGVSQTPSNKVTEKGKYVELRCDPISGHTALYWYRQSLGQGPEFLIYFQGTGAADDSGLPNDRFFAVRPEGSVSTLKIQRTERGDSAVYLCASSPSGVSYNEQYFGPGTRLLVL.

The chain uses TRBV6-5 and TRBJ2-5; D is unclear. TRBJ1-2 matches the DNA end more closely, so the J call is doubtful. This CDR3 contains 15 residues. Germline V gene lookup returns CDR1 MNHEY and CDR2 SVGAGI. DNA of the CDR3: TGTGCCAGCAGTGAACTGGCCACTAGGTACTATGGCTACACCTTC. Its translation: CASSELATRYYGYTF.

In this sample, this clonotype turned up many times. CDR3 protein: CASSGTGTSVYNEQFF. The CDR3 nucleotides are TGTGCCAGCAGTGGCACCGGGACTAGTGTCTACAATGAGCAGTTCTTC. The J gene is TRBJ2-1, the V gene TRBV6-4; 8 bases align to TRBD2. The V and J ends lost 4 bases and 3 bases, in that order; junction bases with no gene match: 8. The CDR3 length is 16 residues. CDR1 and CDR2 from the germline V gene are MRHNA and SNTAGT.

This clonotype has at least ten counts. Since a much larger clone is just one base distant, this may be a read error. This chain's CDR3 is CASSSVRDYNEQYF. The CDR3 DNA reads as TGTGCCAGCAGCTCTGTGCGGGACTACAATGAGCAGTACTTC. The chain employs TRBV11-2 and TRBJ2-5; TRBD2 matches 7 bases. The CDR3 length is 14 residues. V lost 4 bases, J lost 11 bases, and 13 bases stayed unmatched. Per the germline V gene, CDR1 is SGHAT and CDR2 is FQNNGV. The whole variable domain, filled in from reference TRBV11-2 and TRBJ2-5, reads EAGVAQSPRYKIIEKRQSVAFWCNPISGHATLYWYQQILGQGPKLLIQFQNNGVVDDSQLPKDRFSAERLKGVDSTLKIQPAKLEDSAVYLCASSSVRDYNEQYFGPGTRLLVL.

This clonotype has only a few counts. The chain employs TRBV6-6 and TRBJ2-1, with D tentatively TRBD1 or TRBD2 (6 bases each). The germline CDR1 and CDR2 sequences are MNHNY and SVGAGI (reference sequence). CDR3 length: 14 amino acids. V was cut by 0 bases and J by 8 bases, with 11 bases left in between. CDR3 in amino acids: CASSYSRRGDEQFF. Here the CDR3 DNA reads TGTGCCAGCAGTTACTCGAGGAGGGGGGATGAGCAGTTCTTC.

CDR3 sequence: CASSLTGGSFGYTF. The CDR3 region has the DNA TGTGCCAGCAGTTTGACAGGGGGCTCTTTTGGCTACACCTTC. This chain joins TRBV12-3 or TRBV12-4 and TRBJ1-2; 10 positions agree with TRBD1. The ends lost 3 bases at V and 7 bases at J; junction bases unmatched: 5. The CDR3 spans 14 residues.

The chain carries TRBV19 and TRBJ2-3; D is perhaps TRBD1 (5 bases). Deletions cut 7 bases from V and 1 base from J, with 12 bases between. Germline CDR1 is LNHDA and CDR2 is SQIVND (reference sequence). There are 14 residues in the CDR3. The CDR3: CASTGIGGTDTQYF. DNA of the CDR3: TGTGCCAGTACAGGGATAGGGGGCACAGATACGCAGTATTTT.

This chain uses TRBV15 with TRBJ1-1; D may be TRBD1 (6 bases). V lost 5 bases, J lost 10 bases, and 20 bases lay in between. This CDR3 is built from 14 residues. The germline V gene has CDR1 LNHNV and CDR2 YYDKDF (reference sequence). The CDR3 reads CATSEADSSVGAFF. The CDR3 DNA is TGTGCCACCAGCGAGGCGGACAGTTCAGTCGGAGCTTTCTTT.

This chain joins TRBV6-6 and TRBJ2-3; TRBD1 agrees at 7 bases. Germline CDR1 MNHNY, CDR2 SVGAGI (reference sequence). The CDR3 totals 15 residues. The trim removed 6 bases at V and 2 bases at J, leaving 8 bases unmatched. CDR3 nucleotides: TGTGCCAGCAGGGGAGACAGGGCGTACACAGATACGCAGTATTTT. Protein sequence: CASRGDRAYTDTQYF.

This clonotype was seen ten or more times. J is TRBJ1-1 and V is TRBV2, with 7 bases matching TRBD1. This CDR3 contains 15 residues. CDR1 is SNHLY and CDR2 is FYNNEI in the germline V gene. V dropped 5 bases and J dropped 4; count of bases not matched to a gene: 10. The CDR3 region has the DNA TGTGCCAGCAGTCGACGACAGGGAGGTGTCACTGAAGCTTTCTTT. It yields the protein CASSRRQGGVTEAFF.

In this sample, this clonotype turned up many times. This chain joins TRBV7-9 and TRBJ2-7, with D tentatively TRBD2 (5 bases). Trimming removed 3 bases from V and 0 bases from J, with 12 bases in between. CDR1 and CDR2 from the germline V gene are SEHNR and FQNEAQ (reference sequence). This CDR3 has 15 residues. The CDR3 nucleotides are TGTGCCAGCAGCTTGATGGGAGAGAGCTCCTACGAGCAGTACTTC. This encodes CASSLMGESSYEQYF.

The CDR3 loop is CASRKTAEGIQYF. As DNA, the CDR3 is TGTGCCAGCAGAAAGACAGCCGAGGGCATTCAGTACTTC. V usage is TRBV5-4 and J usage is TRBJ2-4, with D perhaps being TRBD1 or TRBD2 (5 bases each). Germline-derived CDR1 and CDR2 are SGHNT and YYREEE (reference sequence). CDR3 size: 13 residues. Trimming took off 5 bases at V and 9 bases at J, with 15 bases between the two ends. The full variable domain, completed using reference TRBV5-4 and TRBJ2-4, is ETGVTQSPTHLIKTRGQQVTLRCSSQSGHNTVSWYQQALGQGPQFIFQYYREEENGRGNFPPRFSGLQFPNYSSELNVNALELDDSALYLCASRKTAEGIQYFGAGTRLSVL.

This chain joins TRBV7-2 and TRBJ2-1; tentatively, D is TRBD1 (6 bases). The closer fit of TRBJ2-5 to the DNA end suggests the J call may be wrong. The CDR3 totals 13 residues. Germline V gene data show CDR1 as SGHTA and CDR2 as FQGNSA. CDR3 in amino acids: CASSGQTQETQYF. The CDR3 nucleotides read TGTGCCAGCAGCGGACAGACACAAGAGACCCAGTACTTC.

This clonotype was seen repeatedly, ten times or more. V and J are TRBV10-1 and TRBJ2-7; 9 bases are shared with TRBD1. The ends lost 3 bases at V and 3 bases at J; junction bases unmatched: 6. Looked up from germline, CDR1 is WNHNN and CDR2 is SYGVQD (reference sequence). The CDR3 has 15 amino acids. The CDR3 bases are TGCGCCAGCAGTGAAGGGACAGGGCCCCTCTACGAGCAGTACTTC. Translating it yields CASSEGTGPLYEQYF.

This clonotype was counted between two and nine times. The CDR3 reads CASSFDRDNEQYF. CDR3 coding DNA: TGTGCCAGCAGCTTCGACAGGGACAATGAGCAGTACTTC. The chain couples TRBV7-6 to TRBJ2-4; 7 nucleotides agree with TRBD1. The CDR3 is 13 amino acids. Germline V gene lookup returns CDR1 SGHVS and CDR2 FNYEAQ. After removal of 3 bases from V and 13 bases from J, the junction contained 9 bases not matched to a gene.

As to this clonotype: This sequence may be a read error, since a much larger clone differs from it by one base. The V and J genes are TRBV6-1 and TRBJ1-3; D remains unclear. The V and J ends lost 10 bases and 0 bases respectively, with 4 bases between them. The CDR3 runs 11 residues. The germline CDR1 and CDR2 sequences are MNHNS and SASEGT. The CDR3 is CANLSGNTIYF. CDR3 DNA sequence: TGTGCCAACCTCTCTGGAAACACCATATATTTT.

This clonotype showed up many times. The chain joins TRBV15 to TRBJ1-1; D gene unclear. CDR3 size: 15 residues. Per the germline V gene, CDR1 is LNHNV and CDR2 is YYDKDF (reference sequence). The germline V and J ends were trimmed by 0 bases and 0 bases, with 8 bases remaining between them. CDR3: CATSREKVLNTEAFF. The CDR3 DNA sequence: TGTGCCACCAGCAGAGAGAAAGTTCTGAACACTGAAGCTTTCTTT.

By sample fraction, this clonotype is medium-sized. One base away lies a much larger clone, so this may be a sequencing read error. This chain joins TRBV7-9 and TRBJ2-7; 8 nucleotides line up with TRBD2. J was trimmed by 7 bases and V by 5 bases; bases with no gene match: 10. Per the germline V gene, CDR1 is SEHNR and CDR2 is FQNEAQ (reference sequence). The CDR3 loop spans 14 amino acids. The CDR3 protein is CASSPRTSLNEQYF. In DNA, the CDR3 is TGTGCCAGCAGCCCCAGGACTAGCTTGAATGAGCAGTACTTC.

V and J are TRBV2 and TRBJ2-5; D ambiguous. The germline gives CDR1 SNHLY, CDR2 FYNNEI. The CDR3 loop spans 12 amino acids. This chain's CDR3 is CVSRLVRETQYF. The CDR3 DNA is TGTGTTAGCCGGCTAGTCAGAGAGACCCAGTACTTC.

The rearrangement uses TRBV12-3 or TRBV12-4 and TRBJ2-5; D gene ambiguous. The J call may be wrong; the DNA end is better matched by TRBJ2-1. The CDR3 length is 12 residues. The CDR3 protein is CASSFVGHQQFF. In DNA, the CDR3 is TGTGCCAGCAGTTTTGTAGGCCATCAGCAGTTCTTC.

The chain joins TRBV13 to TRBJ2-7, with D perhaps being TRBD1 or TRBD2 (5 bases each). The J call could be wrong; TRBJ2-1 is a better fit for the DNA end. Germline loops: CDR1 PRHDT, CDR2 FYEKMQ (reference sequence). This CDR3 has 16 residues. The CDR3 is CASSYPGRRSLGEQFF. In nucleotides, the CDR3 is TGTGCCAGCAGCTACCCGGGACGGAGATCCCTTGGGGAGCAGTTCTTC.

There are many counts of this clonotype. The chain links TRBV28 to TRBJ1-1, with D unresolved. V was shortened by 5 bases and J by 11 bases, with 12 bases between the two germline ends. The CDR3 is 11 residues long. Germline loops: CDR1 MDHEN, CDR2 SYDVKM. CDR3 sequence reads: CASSNPREAFF. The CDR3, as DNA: TGTGCCAGCAGTAACCCCCGGGAGGCTTTCTTT.

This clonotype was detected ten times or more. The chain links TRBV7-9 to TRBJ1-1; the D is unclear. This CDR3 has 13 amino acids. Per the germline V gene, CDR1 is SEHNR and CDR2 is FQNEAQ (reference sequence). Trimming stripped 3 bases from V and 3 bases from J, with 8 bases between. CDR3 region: CASSFGEDTEAFF. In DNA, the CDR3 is TGTGCCAGCAGCTTCGGGGAGGACACTGAAGCTTTCTTT.

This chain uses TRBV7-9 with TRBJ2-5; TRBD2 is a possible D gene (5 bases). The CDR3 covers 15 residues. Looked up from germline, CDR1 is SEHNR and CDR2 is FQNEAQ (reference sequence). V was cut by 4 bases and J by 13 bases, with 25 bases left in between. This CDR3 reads CASSWTLGSAGELYF. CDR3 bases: TGTGCCAGCAGCTGGACTTTGGGGTCCGCCGGGGAGCTGTACTTC.

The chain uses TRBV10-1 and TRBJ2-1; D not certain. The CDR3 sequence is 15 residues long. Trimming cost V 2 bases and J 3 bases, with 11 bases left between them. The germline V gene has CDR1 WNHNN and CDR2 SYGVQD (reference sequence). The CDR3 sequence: CASSEDRAGYNEQFF. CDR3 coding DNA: TGCGCCAGCAGTGAGGACCGGGCCGGCTACAATGAGCAGTTCTTC.

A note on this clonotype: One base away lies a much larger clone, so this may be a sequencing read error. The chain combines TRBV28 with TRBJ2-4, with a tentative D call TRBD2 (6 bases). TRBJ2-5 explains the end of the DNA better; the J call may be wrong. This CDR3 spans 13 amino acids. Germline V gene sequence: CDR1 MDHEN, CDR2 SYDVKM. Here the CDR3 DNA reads TGTGCCAGCGTAATACTAGCCCAAGAGACCCAGTACTTC. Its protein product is CASVILAQETQYF.

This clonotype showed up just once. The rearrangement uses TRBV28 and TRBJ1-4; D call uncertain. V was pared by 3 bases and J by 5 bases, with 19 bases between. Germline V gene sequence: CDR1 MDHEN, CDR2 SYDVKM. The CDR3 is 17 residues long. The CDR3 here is CASSLEAGFRRNEKLFF. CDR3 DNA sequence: TGTGCCAGCAGTTTGGAGGCAGGTTTTCGAAGAAATGAAAAACTGTTTTTT. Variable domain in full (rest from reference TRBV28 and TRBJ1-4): DVKVTQSSRYLVKRTGEKVFLECVQDMDHENMFWYRQDPGLGLRLIYFSYDVKMKEKGDIPEGYSVSREKKERFSLILESASTNQTSMYLCASSLEAGFRRNEKLFFGSGTQLSVL.

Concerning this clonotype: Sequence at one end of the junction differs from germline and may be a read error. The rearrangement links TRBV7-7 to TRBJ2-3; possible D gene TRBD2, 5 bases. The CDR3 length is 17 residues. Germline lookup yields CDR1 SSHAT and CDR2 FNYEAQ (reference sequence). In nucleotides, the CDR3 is TGTGCTAGCAGCTCTAACCCGCCGGGGTTCGGCACAGATACGCAGTATTTT. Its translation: CASSSNPPGFGTDTQYF. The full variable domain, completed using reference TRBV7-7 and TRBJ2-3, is GAGVSQSPRYKVTKRGQDVTLRCDPISSHATLYWYQQALGQGPEFLTYFNYEAQPDKSGLPSDRFSAERPEGSISTLTIQRTEQRDSAMYRCASSSNPPGFGTDTQYFGPGTRLTVL.

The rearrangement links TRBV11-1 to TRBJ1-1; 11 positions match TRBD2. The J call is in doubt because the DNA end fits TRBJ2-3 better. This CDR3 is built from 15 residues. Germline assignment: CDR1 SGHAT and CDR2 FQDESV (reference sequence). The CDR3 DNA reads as TGTGCCAGCAGGATCTCTAGCGGGAGGCTATATACGCAGTATTTT. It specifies CASRISSGRLYTQYF.

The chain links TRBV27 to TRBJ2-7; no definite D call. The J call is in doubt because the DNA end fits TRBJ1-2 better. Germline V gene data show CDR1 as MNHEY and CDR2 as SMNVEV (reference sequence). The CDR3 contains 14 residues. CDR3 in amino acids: CASNPTPEDYGYTF. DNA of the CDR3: TGTGCCAGCAATCCAACACCGGAGGACTATGGCTACACCTTC.

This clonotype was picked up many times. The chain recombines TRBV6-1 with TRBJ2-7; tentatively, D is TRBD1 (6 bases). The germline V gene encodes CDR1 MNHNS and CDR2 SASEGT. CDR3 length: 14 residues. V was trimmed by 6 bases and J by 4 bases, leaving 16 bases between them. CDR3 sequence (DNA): TGTGCCAGCAGCTGGGCAGACAGGCCTTACGAGCAGTACTTC. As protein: CASSWADRPYEQYF.

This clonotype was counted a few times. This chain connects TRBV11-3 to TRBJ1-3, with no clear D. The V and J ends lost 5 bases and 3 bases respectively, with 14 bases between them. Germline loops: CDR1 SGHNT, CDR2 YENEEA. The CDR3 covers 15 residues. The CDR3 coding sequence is TGTGCCAGCAGCCTCGGACTGATTTTTGGAAACACCATATATTTT. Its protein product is CASSLGLIFGNTIYF.